These 8 T cell receptor beta chains were all obtained from the same sample, sequenced in a study of blood T cell repertoires in COVID-19. Generated by immunoSEQ multiplex PCR, the TCRdb table keeps only in-frame clones and is missing some. The sample comprises about 99,000 clones, 90% to 95% of which are singletons, and 5.5% to 7% rests with the top ten. Input material: peripheral blood. These receptors were collected from a human donor in a cohort sampled during active COVID-19.

The chain has TRBV7-3 and TRBJ2-1, with D unclear. Trimming left V 2 bases short and J 4 bases short, with 6 bases between. Germline CDR1 and CDR2: SGHTA and FQGTGA. This CDR3 comprises 13 residues. CDR3: CASSLGSYNEQFF. Written as DNA, the CDR3 is TGTGCCAGCAGCTTAGGCTCGTACAATGAGCAGTTCTTC.

J is TRBJ1-5 and V is TRBV6-5; 11 bases match TRBD1. V lost 6 bases, J lost 5 bases, and 3 bases stayed unmatched. Looked up from germline, CDR1 is MNHEY and CDR2 is SVGAGI. There are 14 residues in the CDR3. The CDR3, as DNA: TGTGCCAGCAGATCGGACAGGGGGCATCAGCCCCAGCATTTT. Translating gives CASRSDRGHQPQHF.

This rearrangement joins TRBV4-2 to TRBJ2-1; 13 bases map to TRBD2. J gave up 4 bases and V 2 bases, and 5 bases lay outside the gene matches. Germline CDR1 reads LGHNA; CDR2 reads YNFKEQ. This CDR3 comprises 17 residues. DNA of the CDR3: TGTGCCAGCAGCCAACCAACTAGCGGGGGGGAGTACAATGAGCAGTTCTTC. This sequence encodes CASSQPTSGGEYNEQFF.

The rearrangement joins TRBV2 to TRBJ1-4; TRBD1 matches 7 bases. CDR3 length: 17 residues. The V and J ends lost 0 bases and 8 bases, in that order; junction bases with no gene match: 12. Germline V gene sequence: CDR1 SNHLY, CDR2 FYNNEI. The CDR3 loop is CASSEALPRRGQEKLFF. DNA for the CDR3: TGTGCCAGCAGTGAAGCGCTTCCAAGGAGGGGGCAAGAAAAACTGTTTTTT.

V is TRBV30 and J is TRBJ2-1; the match to TRBD2 covers 9 bases. With V trimmed by 1 base and J by 6 bases, 7 bases remained unmatched. This CDR3 has 15 amino acids. In germline, CDR1 is GTSNPN, CDR2 SVGIG (reference sequence). This chain's CDR3 is CAWSEGLAGINEQFF. The CDR3 coding sequence is TGTGCCTGGAGTGAAGGTCTAGCGGGGATCAATGAGCAGTTCTTC. The full variable domain, rest sourced from reference TRBV30 and TRBJ2-1, is SQTIHQWPATLVQPVGSPLSLECTVEGTSNPNLYWYRQAAGRGLQLLFYSVGIGQISSEVPQNLSASRPQDRQFILSSKKLLLSDSGFYLCAWSEGLAGINEQFFGPGTRLTVL.

This clone was detected once. J is TRBJ2-2 and V is TRBV24-1; 7 bases are shared with TRBD1. Germline V lookup: CDR1 KGHDR, CDR2 SFDVKD. CDR3 size: 16 residues. Unmatched junction bases numbered 2, after V lost 1 base and J lost 1 base. CDR3 in amino acids: CATSDFQGVNTGELFF. As DNA, the CDR3 is TGTGCCACCAGTGATTTTCAGGGGGTGAACACCGGGGAGCTGTTTTTT.

This clone was detected only once. V is TRBV14 and J is TRBJ1-5; TRBD1 is a possible D gene (6 bases). The germline V gene encodes CDR1 SGHDN and CDR2 FVKESK. This CDR3 is built from 16 residues. Trimming removed 6 bases from V and 5 bases from J, with 20 bases in between. CDR3 amino acids: CASRRKGGGGHQPQHF. DNA for the CDR3: TGTGCCAGCAGGAGGAAAGGGGGGGGCGGGCATCAGCCCCAGCATTTT.

CDR3: CASSLSRNTEAFF. In DNA form, the CDR3 reads TGTGCCAGCAGCTTATCCAGGAACACTGAAGCTTTCTTT. The chain employs TRBV11-2 and TRBJ1-1; D remains unclear. V dropped 2 bases and J dropped 1 base, with 5 bases sitting between them. Germline-derived CDR1 and CDR2 are SGHAT and FQNNGV. The CDR3 runs 13 residues.